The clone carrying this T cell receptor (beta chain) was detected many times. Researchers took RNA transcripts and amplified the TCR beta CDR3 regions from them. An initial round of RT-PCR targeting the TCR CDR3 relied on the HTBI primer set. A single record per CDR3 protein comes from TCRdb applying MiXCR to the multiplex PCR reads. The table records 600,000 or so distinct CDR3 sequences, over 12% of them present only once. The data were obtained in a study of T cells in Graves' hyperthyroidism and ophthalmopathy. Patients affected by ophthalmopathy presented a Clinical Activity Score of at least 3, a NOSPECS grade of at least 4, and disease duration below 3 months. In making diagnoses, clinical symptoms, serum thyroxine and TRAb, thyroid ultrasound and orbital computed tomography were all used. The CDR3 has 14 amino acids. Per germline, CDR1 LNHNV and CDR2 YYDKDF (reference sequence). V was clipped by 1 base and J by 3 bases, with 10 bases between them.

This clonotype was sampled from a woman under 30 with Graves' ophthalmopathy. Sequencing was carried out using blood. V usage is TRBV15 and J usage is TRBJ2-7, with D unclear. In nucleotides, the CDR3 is TGTGCCACCAGCAGAGTGGGCGGAAGCTACGAGCAGTACTTC. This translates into CATSRVGGSYEQYF.